This T cell receptor beta chain was retrieved from a study of OX40 agonist ivuxolimab in advanced cancers. Turning to the study itself: Each dose-escalation patient presented with hepatocellular carcinoma, melanoma, renal cell or head and neck cancer. Broader study findings: CD4+ and CD8+ blood T cells expanded clonally by week 6 at 0.1 to 3.0 mg/kg.

The table came from immunoSEQ multiplex PCR; TCRdb's copy has only in-frame clones and leaves some out. The repertoire consists of 28,000 or so clones, with 85% to 90% occurring once and the leading ten covering nearly 20%. This CDR3 is 13 amino acids long. V gave up 7 bases and J gave up 3 bases; unmatched junction bases: 3. Germline CDR1 SNHLY, CDR2 FYNNEI. Concerning this clone: What it binds is unknown.

The starting material was CD4+ or CD8+ T cells sorted from blood, obtained in a trial of the OX40 agonist ivuxolimab. This sequence joins TRBV2 and TRBJ2-3; 8 nucleotides line up with TRBD2. This clonotype was sampled from an adult with an advanced solid tumor such as melanoma, head and neck, liver or kidney cancer. CDR3 sequence: CASKGLVTDTQYF. In DNA, the CDR3 is TGTGCCAGCAAGGGACTAGTAACAGATACGCAGTATTTT.